This T cell receptor beta chain derives from a study of regulatory T cells in long-lasting Graves disease. Study-wide findings and caveats: Persistent Graves' cases showed lower TCR diversity than newly diagnosed cases. Gene preferences differed: TRBV28, TRBJ1-2, TRBJ2-5 in persistent cases.

CDR1 is DFQATT, CDR2 SNEGSKA, per germline (reference sequence). Trimming at V came to 3 bases and at J to 10 bases, leaving 14 bases not matched to a gene. The CDR3 consists of 16 residues. This clonotype was counted ten times or more. Antigen unknown. Indicated time point: newly diagnosed GD, antithyroid drugs for less than 3 months. The authors made the TCR library using RNA they extracted from PBMCs. Both iRepertoire HTBI primers and Arm-PCR of CDR3 regions were used to build the TCR beta libraries. TCRdb ran MiXCR on the multiplex PCR reads and lists one entry per CDR3 protein. The sample lists under 450,000 distinct CDR3 sequences; 15% to 20% were seen once. This same sample was also taken into another study, of T cells in Graves' hyperthyroidism and ophthalmopathy. That paper states: Orbital computed tomography, thyroid ultrasound, serum thyroxine and TRAb, and clinical symptoms together informed the diagnoses. The primer set for the first-round RT-PCR of the TCR CDR3 was HTBI.

The source material was peripheral blood mononuclear cells (PBMCs), sampled at new diagnosis, from a patient treated with antithyroid drugs. This chain uses TRBV20-1 with TRBJ2-1; 11 nucleotides line up with TRBD2. This receptor was obtained from a woman younger than 30 with Graves disease. The CDR3 DNA sequence: TGCAGTGCTAGGGGGGATCTAGCGGGAGGAGGCAGGGAGCAGTTCTTC. Protein: CSARGDLAGGGREQFF.